This T cell receptor beta chain appears in the sequencing data of a study of cytotoxic CD8 clonotypes in ibrutinib-treated CLL. Germline-derived CDR1 and CDR2 are SGHTA and FQGNSA. This CDR3 is 13 amino acids long. J gave up 6 bases and V 5 bases, and 6 bases lay outside the gene matches. TCRdb's table, derived via immunoSEQ multiplex PCR, lists solely in-frame clones and lacks some. Of about 130,000 clones listed, around four fifths were seen once; the top ten hold around 3%. V is TRBV7-2 and J is TRBJ1-2; 7 nucleotides align to TRBD1. This sequence was found in a human donor with chronic lymphocytic leukemia. The sequencing used PBMCs, collected after 24 months of ibrutinib treatment. CDR3 loop: CASSRQGLDGYTF. The CDR3 coding sequence is TGTGCCAGCAGCCGACAGGGATTGGATGGCTACACCTTC.